The rows below give T cell receptor beta chains drawn from one sample of a study of persistence of HIV-infected CD4 T cells. The method was immunoSEQ multiplex PCR; TCRdb's version includes in-frame clones alone and lacks a portion of them. This table has 40,000 to 55,000 clones, 75% to 85% appearing once. These receptors have no identified antigens. The sequencing here drew on CD4+ T cells sorted from PBMCs after roughly 18-hour stimulation, taken from a patient who received antiretroviral therapy. The receptors come from an adult man with HIV who was CMV-seropositive. The CDR3 runs from the conserved cysteine through the conserved F or W. The order of the fields is D gene, clone size, CDR3 length, V gene, J gene, CDR3 protein, CDR3 DNA. The D gene is left open where the match is weak. A row's size may be missing; if present it is once, few, many or a size class.

TRBD1	.	17	TRBV7-2	TRBJ2-7	CASSLRVGGQGAYEQYF	TGTGCCAGCAGCTTAAGGGTTGGGGGACAGGGAGCCTACGAGCAGTACTTC
.	.	10	TRBV20-1	TRBJ1-2	CSAILLGYTF	TGCAGTGCTATACTTTTGGGCTACACCTTC
TRBD1	.	14	TRBV30	TRBJ1-5	CAWRLTGANQPQHF	TGTGCCTGGAGGCTGACAGGGGCCAATCAGCCCCAGCATTTT
.	.	15	TRBV18	TRBJ1-5	CASSPRGTGDQPQHF	TGTGCCAGCTCACCTCGGGGGACTGGCGATCAGCCCCAGCATTTT
TRBD2	.	18	TRBV5-8	TRBJ2-1	CASSLMQLAGTVAYEQFF	TGTGCCAGCAGCTTAATGCAGCTAGCGGGAACGGTGGCGTATGAGCAGTTCTTC
TRBD2	.	19	TRBV7-2	TRBJ2-5	CASSLVSTSGSLPKETQYF	TGTGCCAGCAGCTTAGTATCAACTAGCGGGAGCCTCCCTAAAGAGACCCAGTACTTC
.	.	12	TRBV6-2/TRBV6-3	TRBJ1-2	CASSFTGYGYTF	TGTGCCAGCAGCTTTACAGGGTATGGCTACACCTTC
TRBD1	.	14	TRBV3-1/TRBV3-2	TRBJ2-7	CASSQGGGAYEQYF	TGTGCCAGCAGCCAAGGAGGGGGCGCCTACGAGCAGTACTTC
.	.	13	TRBV29-1	TRBJ2-1	CSGLELLLSEQFF	TGCAGCGGTTTAGAGCTCCTATTATCTGAGCAGTTCTTC
TRBD1	few	15	TRBV6-2/TRBV6-3	TRBJ1-4	CASSYQGANGEKLFF	TGTGCCAGCAGTTATCAGGGGGCCAATGGTGAAAAACTGTTTTTT
TRBD1	.	13	TRBV19	TRBJ2-7	CASRPGQGRQQYF	TGTGCCAGTAGGCCGGGACAGGGAAGGCAGCAGTACTTC
.	few	14	TRBV6-5	TRBJ2-7	CASEGLGSSYEQYF	TGTGCCAGCGAGGGATTAGGGAGTTCCTACGAGCAGTACTTC
TRBD1	.	14	TRBV27	TRBJ1-1	CASNQQGGNTEAFF	TGTGCCAGCAACCAACAGGGGGGGAACACTGAAGCTTTCTTT
TRBD1	.	13	TRBV19	TRBJ1-2	CASKNDRGAGYTF	TGTGCCAGTAAAAATGACAGGGGCGCTGGCTACACCTTC
TRBD1	.	14	TRBV6-6	TRBJ2-1	CASSYDRANNEQFF	TGTGCCAGCAGTTACGACAGGGCTAACAATGAGCAGTTCTTC
.	.	11	TRBV30	TRBJ1-1	CAWSQWAEAFF	TGTGCCTGGAGCCAGTGGGCTGAAGCTTTCTTT
.	.	12	TRBV29-1	TRBJ1-2	CSAEWRVHGYTF	TGCAGCGCCGAGTGGAGGGTCCATGGCTACACCTTC
.	.	17	TRBV3-1/TRBV3-2	TRBJ1-4	CASSQAPIAATNEKLFF	TGTGCCAGCAGCCAAGCCCCGATTGCTGCAACTAATGAAAAACTGTTTTTT
TRBD1	medium-sized	14	TRBV18	TRBJ1-4	CASSADRANEKLFF	TGTGCCAGCTCGGCGGACAGGGCTAATGAAAAACTGTTTTTT
.	.	16	TRBV9	TRBJ1-4	CASSPFPGATNEKLFF	TGTGCCAGCAGCCCTTTTCCAGGAGCAACTAATGAAAAACTGTTTTTT
TRBD1	few	13	TRBV24-1	TRBJ1-1	CATRGQGNTEAFF	TGTGCCACCAGGGGACAGGGGAACACTGAAGCTTTCTTT
.	.	14	TRBV4-3	TRBJ2-1	CASSQDLASNEQFF	TGCGCCAGCAGCCAAGATTTGGCTAGCAATGAGCAGTTCTTC